This T cell receptor (beta chain) was captured in a study of T-cell memory formation after mild COVID-19. TCRdb itself ran the 5' RACE reads through MiXCR, one entry per CDR3 protein. The table includes fewer than 150,000 distinct CDR3 sequences, 15% to 20% detected once. The CDR3 contains 14 residues. Germline lookup yields CDR1 SGHKS and CDR2 YYEKEE (reference sequence). As for this clonotype: Without the conserved terminal phenylalanine or tryptophan, this CDR3 likely stems from a read error.

What was sequenced was PBMCs or a T cell subset sorted from them (not recorded which). The sequence derives from a man in his late teens or twenties who had mild COVID-19 (a few samples of this study predate the infection). Cell type and time point are not known. This chain connects TRBV5-5 to TRBJ1-5; TRBD1 might be the D (5 bases). CDR3: CASTLGVNNQPQHL. The CDR3 nucleotides read TGTGCCAGCACCTTGGGGGTTAACAATCAGCCCCAGCATCTT.